This T cell receptor (beta chain) was obtained from a study of shared clonotypes between healthy human individuals. Points on this clone: Its specificity is not known.

Study observations and caveats: Among donors, the sharing of clonotypes was expected to be influenced by sequencing depth.

This CDR3 is built from 15 residues. V was clipped by 0 bases and J by 2 bases, with 11 bases between them. Germline CDR1 and CDR2: SGHNT and YENEEA. Method: immunoSEQ multiplex PCR; TCRdb's copy keeps in-frame clones and lacks some. The sample carries millions of clones, roughly 96% recorded once. The clonotype comes from a man between 18 and 35 years old in good health. The specimen was naive CD4+ T cells sorted from blood. Specified subset: CD45RA+ positively selected. The chain is built from TRBV11-3 and TRBJ2-7; D is possibly TRBD2 (5 bases). The CDR3 is CASSLDSGSTYEQYF. CDR3 DNA sequence: TGTGCCAGCAGCTTAGATTCGGGGTCGACCTACGAGCAGTACTTC.